The clone carrying this T cell receptor (beta chain) has ten or more counts. Graves' hyperthyroidism was deemed stable given no ophthalmopathy progression within 18 months. The diagnostic basis comprised clinical symptoms, serum thyroxine and TRAb, thyroid ultrasound and orbital computed tomography. More than 8 ml fresh peripheral blood yielded the PBMCs. What was amplified from RNA transcripts were TCR beta CDR3 regions. A set of HTBI primers served as the primers for a first-round RT-PCR of the TCR CDR3. TCRdb called the multiplex PCR reads again in MiXCR, with one record for every CDR3 protein. The sample includes around 350,000 distinct CDR3 sequences, 15% to 20% of them seen just once. This sample stems from a study of T cells in Graves' hyperthyroidism and ophthalmopathy. The sample taken for sequencing was blood. The sequence was collected from a woman in her late teens or twenties with Graves' hyperthyroidism.

CDR3 nucleotides: TGTGCCTCGGGGACTGGAAACACCATATATTTT. Translation: CASGTGNTIYF. V gene TRBV27 combines with J gene TRBJ1-3, with no clear D. The CDR3 is made up of 11 amino acids. Germline assignment: CDR1 MNHEY and CDR2 SMNVEV (reference sequence). Trimming cost V 11 bases and J 2 bases, with 7 bases left between them.